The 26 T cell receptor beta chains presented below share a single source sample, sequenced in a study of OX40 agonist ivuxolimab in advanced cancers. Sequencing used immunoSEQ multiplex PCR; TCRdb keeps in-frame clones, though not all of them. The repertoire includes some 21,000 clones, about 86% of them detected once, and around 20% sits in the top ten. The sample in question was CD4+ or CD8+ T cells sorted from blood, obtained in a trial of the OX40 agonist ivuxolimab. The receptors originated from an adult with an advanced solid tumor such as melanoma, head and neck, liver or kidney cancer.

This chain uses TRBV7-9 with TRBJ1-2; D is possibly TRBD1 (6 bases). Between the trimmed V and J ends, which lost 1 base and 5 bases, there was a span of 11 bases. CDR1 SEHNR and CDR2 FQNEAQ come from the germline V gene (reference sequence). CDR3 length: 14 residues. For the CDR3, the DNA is TGTGCCAGCAGCTTAGTCAACAGGGAGTATGGCTACACCTTC. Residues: CASSLVNREYGYTF. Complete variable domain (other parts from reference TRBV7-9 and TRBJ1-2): DTGVSQNPRHKITKRGQNVTFRCDPISEHNRLYWYRQTLGQGPEFLTYFQNEAQLEKSRLLSDRFSAERPKGSFSTLEIQRTEQGDSAMYLCASSLVNREYGYTFGSGTRLTVV.

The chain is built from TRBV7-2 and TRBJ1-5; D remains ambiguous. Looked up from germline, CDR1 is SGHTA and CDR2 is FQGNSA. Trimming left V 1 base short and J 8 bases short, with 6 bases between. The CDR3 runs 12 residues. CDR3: CASSLGVEPQHF. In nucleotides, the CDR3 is TGTGCCAGCAGCTTAGGTGTGGAGCCCCAGCATTTT. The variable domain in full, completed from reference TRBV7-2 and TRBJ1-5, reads GAGVSQSPSNKVTEKGKDVELRCDPISGHTALYWYRQSLGQGLEFLIYFQGNSAPDKSGLPSDRFSAERTGGSVSTLTIQRTQQEDSAVYLCASSLGVEPQHFGDGTRLSIL.

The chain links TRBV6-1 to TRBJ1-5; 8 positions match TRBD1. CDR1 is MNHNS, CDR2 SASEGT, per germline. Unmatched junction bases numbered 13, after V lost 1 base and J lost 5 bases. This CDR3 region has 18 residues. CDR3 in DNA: TGTGCCAGCAGTGAAGTCCCGACCCGACAGGGGTGGTATCAGCCCCAGCATTTT. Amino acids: CASSEVPTRQGWYQPQHF.

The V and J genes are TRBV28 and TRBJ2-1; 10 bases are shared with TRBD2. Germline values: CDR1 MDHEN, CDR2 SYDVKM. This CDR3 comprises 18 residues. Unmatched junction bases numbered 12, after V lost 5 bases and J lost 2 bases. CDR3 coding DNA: TGTGCCAGCAGTCCCAGTACCGCCCTAGCGGGGGCCTACAATGAGCAGTTCTTC. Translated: CASSPSTALAGAYNEQFF.

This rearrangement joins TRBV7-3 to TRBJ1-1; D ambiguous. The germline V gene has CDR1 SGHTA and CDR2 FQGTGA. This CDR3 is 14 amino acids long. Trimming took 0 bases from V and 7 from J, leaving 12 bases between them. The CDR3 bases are TGTGCCAGCAGCTTAACTATTGGGTTCGGTGAAGCTTTCTTT. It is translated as CASSLTIGFGEAFF.

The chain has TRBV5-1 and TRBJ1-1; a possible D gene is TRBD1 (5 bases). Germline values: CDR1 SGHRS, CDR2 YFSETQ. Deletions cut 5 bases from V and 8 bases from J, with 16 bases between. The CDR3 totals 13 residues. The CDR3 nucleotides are TGCGCCAGCAGTCGGGACTCCACGGGGGAAGCTTTCTTT. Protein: CASSRDSTGEAFF.

CDR3 amino acids: CAIREPSGANVLTF. CDR3 in DNA: TGTGCCATCAGAGAGCCCTCTGGGGCCAACGTCCTGACTTTC. J is TRBJ2-6 and V is TRBV10-3; no clear D. This CDR3 spans 14 amino acids. The V end was cut by 6 bases, the J end by 0 bases, with 6 bases between. Germline V gene data show CDR1 as ENHRY and CDR2 as SYGVKD.

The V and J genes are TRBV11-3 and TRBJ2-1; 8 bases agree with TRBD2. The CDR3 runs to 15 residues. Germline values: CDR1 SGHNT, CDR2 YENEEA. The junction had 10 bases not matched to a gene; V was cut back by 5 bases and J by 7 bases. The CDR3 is CASSQRRGEGNEQFF. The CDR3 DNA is TGTGCCAGCAGCCAGAGGCGGGGGGAGGGGAATGAGCAGTTCTTC.

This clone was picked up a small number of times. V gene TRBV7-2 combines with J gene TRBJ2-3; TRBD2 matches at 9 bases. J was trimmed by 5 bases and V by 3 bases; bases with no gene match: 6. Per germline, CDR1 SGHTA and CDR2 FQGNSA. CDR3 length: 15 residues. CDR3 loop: CASSFSGGRGDTQYF. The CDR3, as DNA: TGTGCCAGCAGCTTTAGCGGGGGCCGGGGAGATACGCAGTATTTT.

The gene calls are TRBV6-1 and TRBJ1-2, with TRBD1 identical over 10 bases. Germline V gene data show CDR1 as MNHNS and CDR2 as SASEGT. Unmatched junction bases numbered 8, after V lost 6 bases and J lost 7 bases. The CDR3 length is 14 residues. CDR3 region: CASRTGTGDPGYTF. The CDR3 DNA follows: TGTGCCAGCAGAACCGGGACAGGGGACCCTGGCTACACCTTC.

CDR3 sequence (DNA): TGTGCCAGCACTCCTGGGGGAGGGTACGAGCAGTACTTC. Amino acids: CASTPGGGYEQYF. The chain combines TRBV28 with TRBJ2-7; TRBD2 matches at 7 bases. The CDR3 spans 13 residues. Germline CDR1 and CDR2: MDHEN and SYDVKM. The V segment lost 7 bases and the J segment 4 bases; nucleotides outside the gene matches: 7.

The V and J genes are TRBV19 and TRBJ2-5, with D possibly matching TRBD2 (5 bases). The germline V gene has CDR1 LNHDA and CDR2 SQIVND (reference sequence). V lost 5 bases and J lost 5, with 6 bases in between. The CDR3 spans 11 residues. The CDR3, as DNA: TGTGCCAGTAGTCCGGGGGAGACCCAGTACTTC. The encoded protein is CASSPGETQYF. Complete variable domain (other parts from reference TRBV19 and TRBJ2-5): DGGITQSPKYLFRKEGQNVTLSCEQNLNHDAMYWYRQDPGQGLRLIYYSQIVNDFQKGDIAEGYSVSREKKESFPLTVTSAQKNPTAFYLCASSPGETQYFGPGTRLLVL.

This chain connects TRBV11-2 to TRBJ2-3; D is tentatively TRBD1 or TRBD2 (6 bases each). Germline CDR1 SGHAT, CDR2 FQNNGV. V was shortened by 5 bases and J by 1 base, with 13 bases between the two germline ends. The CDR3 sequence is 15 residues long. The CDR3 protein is CASSPGGRGTDTQYF. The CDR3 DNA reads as TGTGCCAGCAGCCCCGGGGGCCGAGGCACAGATACGCAGTATTTT.

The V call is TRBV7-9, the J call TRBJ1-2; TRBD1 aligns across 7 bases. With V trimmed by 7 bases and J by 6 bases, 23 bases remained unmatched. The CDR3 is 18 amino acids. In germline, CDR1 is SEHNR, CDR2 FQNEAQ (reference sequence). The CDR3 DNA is TGTGCCAGCACCGATCCATGGGGACAGAGACCCTTGGGGGATGGCTACACCTTC. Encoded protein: CASTDPWGQRPLGDGYTF.

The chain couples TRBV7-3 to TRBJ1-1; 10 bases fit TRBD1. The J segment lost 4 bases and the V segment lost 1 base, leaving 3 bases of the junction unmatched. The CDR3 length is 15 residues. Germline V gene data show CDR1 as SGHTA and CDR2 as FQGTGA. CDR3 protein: CASSLSGQGGTEAFF. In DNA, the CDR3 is TGTGCCAGCAGCTTAAGTGGACAGGGGGGCACTGAAGCTTTCTTT.

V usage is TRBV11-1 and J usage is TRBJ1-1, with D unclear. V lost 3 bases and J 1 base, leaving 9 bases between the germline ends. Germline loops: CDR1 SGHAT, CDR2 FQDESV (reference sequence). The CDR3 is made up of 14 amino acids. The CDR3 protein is CASSFWGENTEAFF. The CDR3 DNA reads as TGTGCCAGCAGCTTTTGGGGTGAGAACACTGAAGCTTTCTTT.

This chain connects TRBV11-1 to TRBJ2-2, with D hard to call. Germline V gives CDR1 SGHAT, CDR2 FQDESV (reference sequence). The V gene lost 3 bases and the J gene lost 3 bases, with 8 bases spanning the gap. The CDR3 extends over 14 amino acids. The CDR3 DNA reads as TGTGCCAGCAGCTTTACGGAAGACACCGGGGAGCTGTTTTTT. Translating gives CASSFTEDTGELFF.

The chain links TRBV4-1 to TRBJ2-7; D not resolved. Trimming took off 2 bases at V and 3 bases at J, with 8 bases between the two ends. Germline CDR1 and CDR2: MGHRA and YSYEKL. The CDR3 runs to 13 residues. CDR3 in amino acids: CASSQTDGYEQYF. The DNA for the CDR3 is TGCGCCAGCAGCCAAACGGACGGCTACGAGCAGTACTTC.

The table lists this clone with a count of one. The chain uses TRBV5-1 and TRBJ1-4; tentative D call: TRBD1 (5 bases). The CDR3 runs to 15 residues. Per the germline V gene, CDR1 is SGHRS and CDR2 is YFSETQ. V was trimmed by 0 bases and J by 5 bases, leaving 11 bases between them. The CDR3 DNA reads TGCGCCAGCAGCTTGGCCAGACAGCCCAATGAAAAACTGTTTTTT. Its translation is CASSLARQPNEKLFF.

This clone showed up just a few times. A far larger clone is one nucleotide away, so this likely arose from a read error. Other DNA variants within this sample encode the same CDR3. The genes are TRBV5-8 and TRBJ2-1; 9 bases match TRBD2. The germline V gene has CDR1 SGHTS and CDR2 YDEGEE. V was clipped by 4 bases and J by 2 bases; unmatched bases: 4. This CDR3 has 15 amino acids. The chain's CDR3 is CASSQERGAYNEQFF. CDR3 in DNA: TGTGCCAGCAGCCAAGAGCGGGGGGCCTACAATGAGCAGTTCTTC.

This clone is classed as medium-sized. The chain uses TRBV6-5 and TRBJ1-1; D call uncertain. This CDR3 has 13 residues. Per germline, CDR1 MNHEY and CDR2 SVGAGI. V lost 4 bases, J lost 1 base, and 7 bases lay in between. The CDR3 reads CASSLDGNTEAFF. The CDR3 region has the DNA TGTGCCAGCAGTTTAGACGGGAACACTGAAGCTTTCTTT.

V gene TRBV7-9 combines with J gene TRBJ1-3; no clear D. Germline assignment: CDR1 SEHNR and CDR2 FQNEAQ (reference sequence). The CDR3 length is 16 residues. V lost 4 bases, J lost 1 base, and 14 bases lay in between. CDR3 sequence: CASSSPVRGSGNTIYF. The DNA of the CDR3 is TGTGCCAGCAGCTCCCCGGTCCGAGGATCTGGAAACACCATATATTTT.

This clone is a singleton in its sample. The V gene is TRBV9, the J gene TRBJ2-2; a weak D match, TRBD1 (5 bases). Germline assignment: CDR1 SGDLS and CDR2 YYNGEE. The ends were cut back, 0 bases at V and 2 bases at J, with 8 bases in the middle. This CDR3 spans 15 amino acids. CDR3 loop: CASSVARGNTGELFF. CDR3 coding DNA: TGTGCCAGCAGCGTAGCTAGGGGAAACACCGGGGAGCTGTTTTTT.

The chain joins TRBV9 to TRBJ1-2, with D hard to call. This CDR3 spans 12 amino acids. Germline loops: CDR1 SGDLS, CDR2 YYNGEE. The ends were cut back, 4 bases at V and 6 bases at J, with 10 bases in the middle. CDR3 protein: CASSSTWDGYTF. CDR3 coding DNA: TGTGCCAGCAGCTCCACCTGGGATGGCTACACCTTC.

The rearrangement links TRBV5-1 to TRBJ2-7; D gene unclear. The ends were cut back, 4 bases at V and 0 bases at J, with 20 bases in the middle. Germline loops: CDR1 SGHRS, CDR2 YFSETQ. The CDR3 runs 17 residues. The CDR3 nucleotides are TGCGCCAGCAGCCCCGTTTTTCCATACCCTTTCTCCTACGAGCAGTACTTC. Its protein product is CASSPVFPYPFSYEQYF.

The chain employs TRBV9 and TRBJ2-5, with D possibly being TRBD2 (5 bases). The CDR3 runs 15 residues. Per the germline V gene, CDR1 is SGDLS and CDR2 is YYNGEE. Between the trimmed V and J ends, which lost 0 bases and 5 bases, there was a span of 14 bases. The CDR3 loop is CASSVDGGNKETQYF. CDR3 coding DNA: TGTGCCAGCAGCGTAGATGGAGGCAATAAGGAGACCCAGTACTTC.